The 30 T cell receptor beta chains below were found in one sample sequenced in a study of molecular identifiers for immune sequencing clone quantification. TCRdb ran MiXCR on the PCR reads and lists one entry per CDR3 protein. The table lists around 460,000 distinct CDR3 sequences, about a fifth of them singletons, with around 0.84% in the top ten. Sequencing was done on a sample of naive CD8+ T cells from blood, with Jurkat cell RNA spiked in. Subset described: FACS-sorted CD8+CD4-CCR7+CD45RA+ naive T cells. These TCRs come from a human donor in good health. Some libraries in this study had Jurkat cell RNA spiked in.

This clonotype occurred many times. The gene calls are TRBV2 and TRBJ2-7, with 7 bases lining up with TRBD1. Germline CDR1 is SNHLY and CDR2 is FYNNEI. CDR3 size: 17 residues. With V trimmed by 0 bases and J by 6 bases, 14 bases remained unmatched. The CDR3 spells CASSEADQAPQGSEQYF. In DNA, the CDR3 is TGTGCCAGCAGTGAAGCCGACCAGGCCCCACAGGGGAGCGAGCAGTACTTC.

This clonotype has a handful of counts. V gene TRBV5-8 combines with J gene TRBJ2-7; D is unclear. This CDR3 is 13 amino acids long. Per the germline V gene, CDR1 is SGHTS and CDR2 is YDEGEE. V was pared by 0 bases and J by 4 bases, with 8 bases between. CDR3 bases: TGTGCCAGCAGCTTGGTGCAGGTATACGAGCAGTACTTC. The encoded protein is CASSLVQVYEQYF.

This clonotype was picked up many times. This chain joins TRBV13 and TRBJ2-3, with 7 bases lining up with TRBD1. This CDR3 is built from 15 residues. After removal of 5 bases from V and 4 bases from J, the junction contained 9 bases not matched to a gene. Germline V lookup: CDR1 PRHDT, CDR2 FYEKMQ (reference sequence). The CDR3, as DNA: TGTGCCAGCAGCCCAGCCGGGACAGAGGCAGATACGCAGTATTTT. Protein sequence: CASSPAGTEADTQYF.

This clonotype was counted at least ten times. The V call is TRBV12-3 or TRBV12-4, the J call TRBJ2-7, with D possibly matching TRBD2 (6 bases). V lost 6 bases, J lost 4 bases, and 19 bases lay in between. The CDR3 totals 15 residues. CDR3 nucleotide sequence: TGTGCCAGCAGAAAATATAGCGGTTTCCCGTACGAGCAGTACTTC. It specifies CASRKYSGFPYEQYF.

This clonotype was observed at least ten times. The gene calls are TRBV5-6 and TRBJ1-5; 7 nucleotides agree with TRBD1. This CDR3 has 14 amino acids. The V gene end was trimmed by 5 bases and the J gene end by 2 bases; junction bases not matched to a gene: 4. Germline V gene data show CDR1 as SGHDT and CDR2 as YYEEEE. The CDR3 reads CASSWGTGNQPQHF. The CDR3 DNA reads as TGTGCCAGCAGTTGGGGGACAGGCAATCAGCCCCAGCATTTT.

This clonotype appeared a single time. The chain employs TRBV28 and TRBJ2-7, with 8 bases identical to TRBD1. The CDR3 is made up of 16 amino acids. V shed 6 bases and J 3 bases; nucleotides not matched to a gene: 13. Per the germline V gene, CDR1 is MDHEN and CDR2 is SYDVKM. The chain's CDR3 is CASSAGKGQVLYEQYF. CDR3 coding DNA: TGTGCCAGCAGCGCCGGGAAGGGACAGGTGCTCTACGAGCAGTACTTC.

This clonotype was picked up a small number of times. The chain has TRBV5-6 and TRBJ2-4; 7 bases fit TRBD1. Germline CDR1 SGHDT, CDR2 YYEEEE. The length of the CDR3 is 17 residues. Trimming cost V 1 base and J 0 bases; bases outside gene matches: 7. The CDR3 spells CASSLMRGTEAKNIQYF. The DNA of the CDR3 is TGTGCCAGCAGCTTGATGAGGGGGACAGAAGCCAAAAACATTCAGTACTTC.

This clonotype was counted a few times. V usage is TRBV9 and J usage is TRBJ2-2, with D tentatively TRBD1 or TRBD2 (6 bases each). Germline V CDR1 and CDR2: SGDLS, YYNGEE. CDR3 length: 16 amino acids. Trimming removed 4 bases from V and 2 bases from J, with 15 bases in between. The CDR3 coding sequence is TGTGCCAGCAGCCCCCTTAGGGGGGTCAACACCGGGGAGCTGTTTTTT. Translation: CASSPLRGVNTGELFF.

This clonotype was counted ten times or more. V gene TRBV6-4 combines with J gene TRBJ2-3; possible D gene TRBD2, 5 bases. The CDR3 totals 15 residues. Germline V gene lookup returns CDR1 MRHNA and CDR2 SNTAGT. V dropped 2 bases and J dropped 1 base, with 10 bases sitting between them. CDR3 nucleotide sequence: TGTGCCAGCAGTGACCCGCTAGCCCGCACAGATACGCAGTATTTT. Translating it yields CASSDPLARTDTQYF.

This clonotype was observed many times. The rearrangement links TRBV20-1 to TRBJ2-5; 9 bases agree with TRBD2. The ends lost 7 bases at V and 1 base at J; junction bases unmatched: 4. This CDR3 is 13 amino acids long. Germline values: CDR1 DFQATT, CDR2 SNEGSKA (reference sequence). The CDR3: CSVKTSGQETQYF. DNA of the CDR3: TGCAGTGTCAAGACTAGCGGCCAAGAGACCCAGTACTTC.

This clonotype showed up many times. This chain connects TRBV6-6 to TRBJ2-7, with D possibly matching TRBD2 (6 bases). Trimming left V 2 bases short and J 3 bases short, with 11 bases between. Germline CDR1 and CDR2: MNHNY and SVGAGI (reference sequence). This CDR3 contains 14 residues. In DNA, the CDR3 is TGTGCCAGCAGTTACCCCCGGGAGCTCTACGAGCAGTACTTC. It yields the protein CASSYPRELYEQYF.

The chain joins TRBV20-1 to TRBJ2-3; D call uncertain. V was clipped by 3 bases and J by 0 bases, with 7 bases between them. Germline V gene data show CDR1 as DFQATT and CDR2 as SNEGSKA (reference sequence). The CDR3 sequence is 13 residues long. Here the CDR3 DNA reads TGCAGTGCTAGTGCCCAGAGCACAGATACGCAGTATTTT. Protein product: CSASAQSTDTQYF.

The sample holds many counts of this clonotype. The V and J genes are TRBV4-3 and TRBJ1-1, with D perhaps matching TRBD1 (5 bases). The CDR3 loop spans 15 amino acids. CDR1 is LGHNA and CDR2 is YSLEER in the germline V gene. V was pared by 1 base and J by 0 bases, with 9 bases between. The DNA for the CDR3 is TGCGCCAGCAGCCAAGGACAGACTATGAACACTGAAGCTTTCTTT. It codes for CASSQGQTMNTEAFF.

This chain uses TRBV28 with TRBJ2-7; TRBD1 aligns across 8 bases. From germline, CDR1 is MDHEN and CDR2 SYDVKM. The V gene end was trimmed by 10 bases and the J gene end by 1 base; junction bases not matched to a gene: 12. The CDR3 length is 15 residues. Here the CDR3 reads CANSLRTGTSYEQYF. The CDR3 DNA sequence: TGTGCCAACAGCCTCAGGACAGGGACATCCTACGAGCAGTACTTC.

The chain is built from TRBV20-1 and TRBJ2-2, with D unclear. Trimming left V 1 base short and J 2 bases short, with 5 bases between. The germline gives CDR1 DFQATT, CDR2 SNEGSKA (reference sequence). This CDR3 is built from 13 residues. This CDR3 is CSARGFNTGELFF. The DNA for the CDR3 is TGCAGTGCTAGAGGCTTTAACACCGGGGAGCTGTTTTTT.

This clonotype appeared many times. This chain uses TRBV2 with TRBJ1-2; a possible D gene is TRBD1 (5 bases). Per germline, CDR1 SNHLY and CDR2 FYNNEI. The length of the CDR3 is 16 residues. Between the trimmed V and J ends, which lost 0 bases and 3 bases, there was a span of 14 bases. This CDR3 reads CASSEAGQDNYYGYTF. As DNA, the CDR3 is TGTGCCAGCAGTGAAGCTGGTCAGGACAATTACTATGGCTACACCTTC.

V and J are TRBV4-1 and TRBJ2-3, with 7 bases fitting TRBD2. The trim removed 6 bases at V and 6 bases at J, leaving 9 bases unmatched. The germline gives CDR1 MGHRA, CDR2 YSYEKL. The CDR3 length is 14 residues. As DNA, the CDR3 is TGCGCCAGCAGTCCGGGTGCGGGAGCCGATACGCAGTATTTT. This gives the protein CASSPGAGADTQYF.

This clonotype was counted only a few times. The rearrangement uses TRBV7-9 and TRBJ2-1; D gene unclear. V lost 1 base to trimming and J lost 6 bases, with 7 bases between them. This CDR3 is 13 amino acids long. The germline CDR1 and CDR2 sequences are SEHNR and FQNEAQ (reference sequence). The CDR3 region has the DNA TGTGCCAGCAGCTTAGATCTGCGCAATGAGCAGTTCTTC. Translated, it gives CASSLDLRNEQFF.

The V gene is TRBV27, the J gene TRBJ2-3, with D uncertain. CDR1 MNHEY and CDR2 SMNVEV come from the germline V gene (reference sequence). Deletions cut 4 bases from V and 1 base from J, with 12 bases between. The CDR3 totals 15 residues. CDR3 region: CASSSTPIRTDTQYF. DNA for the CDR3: TGTGCCAGCAGTTCGACTCCGATCCGCACAGATACGCAGTATTTT.

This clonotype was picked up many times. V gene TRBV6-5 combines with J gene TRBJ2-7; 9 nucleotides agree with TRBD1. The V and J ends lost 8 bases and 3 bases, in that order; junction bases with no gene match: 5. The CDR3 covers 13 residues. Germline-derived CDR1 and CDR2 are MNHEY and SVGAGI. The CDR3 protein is CASSGTGNYEQYF. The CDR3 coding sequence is TGTGCCAGCTCCGGGACAGGGAACTACGAGCAGTACTTC.

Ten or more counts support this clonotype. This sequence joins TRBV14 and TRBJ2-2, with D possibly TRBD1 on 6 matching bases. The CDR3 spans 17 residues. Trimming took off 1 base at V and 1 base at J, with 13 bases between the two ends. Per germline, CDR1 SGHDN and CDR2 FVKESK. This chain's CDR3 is CASSQVLWTENTGELFF. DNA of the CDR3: TGTGCCAGCAGCCAAGTACTTTGGACAGAGAACACCGGGGAGCTGTTTTTT. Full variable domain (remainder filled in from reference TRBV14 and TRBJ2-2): EAGVTQFPSHSVIEKGQTVTLRCDPISGHDNLYWYRRVMGKEIKFLLHFVKESKQDESGMPNNRFLAERTGGTYSTLKVQPAELEDSGVYFCASSQVLWTENTGELFFGEGSRLTVL.

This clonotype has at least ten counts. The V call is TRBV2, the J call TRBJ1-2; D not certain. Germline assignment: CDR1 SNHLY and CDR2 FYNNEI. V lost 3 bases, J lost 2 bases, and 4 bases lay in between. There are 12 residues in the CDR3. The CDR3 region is CASSESNYGYTF. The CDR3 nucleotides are TGTGCCAGCAGTGAGTCCAACTATGGCTACACCTTC.

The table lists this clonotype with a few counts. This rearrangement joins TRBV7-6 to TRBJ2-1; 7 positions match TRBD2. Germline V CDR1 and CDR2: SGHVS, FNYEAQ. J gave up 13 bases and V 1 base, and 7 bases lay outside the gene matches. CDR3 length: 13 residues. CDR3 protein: CASSLETGLDQFF. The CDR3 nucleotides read TGTGCCAGCAGCTTAGAGACCGGACTAGATCAGTTCTTC.

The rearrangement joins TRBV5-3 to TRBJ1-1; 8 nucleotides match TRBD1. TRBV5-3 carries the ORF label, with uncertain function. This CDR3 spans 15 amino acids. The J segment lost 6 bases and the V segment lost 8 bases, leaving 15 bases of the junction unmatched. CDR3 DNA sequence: TGTGCCAGCAGTCCCGCAGGACAGGGAATCGCTGAAGCTTTCTTT. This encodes CASSPAGQGIAEAFF.

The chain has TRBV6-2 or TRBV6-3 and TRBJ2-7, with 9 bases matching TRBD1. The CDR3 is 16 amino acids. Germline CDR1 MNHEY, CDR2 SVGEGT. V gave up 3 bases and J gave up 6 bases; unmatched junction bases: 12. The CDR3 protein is CASSYAFGTGLVEQYF. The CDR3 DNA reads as TGTGCCAGCAGTTATGCGTTTGGGACAGGGTTGGTCGAGCAGTACTTC.

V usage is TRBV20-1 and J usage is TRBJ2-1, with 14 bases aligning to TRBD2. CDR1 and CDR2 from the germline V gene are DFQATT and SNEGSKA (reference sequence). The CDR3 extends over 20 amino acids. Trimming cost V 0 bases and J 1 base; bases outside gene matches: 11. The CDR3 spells CSARDPGLAGGRLSYNEQFF. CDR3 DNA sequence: TGCAGTGCTAGAGACCCTGGACTAGCGGGAGGTCGGCTATCCTACAATGAGCAGTTCTTC.

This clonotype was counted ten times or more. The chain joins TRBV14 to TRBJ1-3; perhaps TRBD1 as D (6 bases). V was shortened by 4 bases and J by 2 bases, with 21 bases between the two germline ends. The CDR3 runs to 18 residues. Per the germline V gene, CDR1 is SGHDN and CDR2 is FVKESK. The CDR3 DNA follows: TGTGCCAGCAGCCCAGACCTAGGCTCAGGGACACCTGGAAACACCATATATTTT. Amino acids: CASSPDLGSGTPGNTIYF.

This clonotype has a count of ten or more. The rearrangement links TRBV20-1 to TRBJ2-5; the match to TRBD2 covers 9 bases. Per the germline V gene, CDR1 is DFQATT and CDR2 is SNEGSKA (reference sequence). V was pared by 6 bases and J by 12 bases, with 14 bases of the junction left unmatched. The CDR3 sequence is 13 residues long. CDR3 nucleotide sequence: TGCAGTGCAGAGACGAGACTAGCGGACTGGGAGTACTTC. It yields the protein CSAETRLADWEYF.

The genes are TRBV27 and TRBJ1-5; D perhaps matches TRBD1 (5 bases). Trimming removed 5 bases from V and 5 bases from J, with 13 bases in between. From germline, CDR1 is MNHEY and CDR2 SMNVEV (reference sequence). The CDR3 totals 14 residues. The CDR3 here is CASSPRQIYQPQHF. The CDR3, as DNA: TGTGCCAGCAGTCCTCGACAGATATATCAGCCCCAGCATTTT.

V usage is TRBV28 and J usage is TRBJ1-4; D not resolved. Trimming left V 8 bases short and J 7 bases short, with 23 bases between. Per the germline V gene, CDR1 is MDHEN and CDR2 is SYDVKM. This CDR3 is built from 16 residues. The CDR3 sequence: CASRPVVPQGREKLFF. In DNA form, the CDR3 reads TGTGCCAGCCGTCCCGTCGTCCCCCAAGGTCGTGAAAAACTGTTTTTT.